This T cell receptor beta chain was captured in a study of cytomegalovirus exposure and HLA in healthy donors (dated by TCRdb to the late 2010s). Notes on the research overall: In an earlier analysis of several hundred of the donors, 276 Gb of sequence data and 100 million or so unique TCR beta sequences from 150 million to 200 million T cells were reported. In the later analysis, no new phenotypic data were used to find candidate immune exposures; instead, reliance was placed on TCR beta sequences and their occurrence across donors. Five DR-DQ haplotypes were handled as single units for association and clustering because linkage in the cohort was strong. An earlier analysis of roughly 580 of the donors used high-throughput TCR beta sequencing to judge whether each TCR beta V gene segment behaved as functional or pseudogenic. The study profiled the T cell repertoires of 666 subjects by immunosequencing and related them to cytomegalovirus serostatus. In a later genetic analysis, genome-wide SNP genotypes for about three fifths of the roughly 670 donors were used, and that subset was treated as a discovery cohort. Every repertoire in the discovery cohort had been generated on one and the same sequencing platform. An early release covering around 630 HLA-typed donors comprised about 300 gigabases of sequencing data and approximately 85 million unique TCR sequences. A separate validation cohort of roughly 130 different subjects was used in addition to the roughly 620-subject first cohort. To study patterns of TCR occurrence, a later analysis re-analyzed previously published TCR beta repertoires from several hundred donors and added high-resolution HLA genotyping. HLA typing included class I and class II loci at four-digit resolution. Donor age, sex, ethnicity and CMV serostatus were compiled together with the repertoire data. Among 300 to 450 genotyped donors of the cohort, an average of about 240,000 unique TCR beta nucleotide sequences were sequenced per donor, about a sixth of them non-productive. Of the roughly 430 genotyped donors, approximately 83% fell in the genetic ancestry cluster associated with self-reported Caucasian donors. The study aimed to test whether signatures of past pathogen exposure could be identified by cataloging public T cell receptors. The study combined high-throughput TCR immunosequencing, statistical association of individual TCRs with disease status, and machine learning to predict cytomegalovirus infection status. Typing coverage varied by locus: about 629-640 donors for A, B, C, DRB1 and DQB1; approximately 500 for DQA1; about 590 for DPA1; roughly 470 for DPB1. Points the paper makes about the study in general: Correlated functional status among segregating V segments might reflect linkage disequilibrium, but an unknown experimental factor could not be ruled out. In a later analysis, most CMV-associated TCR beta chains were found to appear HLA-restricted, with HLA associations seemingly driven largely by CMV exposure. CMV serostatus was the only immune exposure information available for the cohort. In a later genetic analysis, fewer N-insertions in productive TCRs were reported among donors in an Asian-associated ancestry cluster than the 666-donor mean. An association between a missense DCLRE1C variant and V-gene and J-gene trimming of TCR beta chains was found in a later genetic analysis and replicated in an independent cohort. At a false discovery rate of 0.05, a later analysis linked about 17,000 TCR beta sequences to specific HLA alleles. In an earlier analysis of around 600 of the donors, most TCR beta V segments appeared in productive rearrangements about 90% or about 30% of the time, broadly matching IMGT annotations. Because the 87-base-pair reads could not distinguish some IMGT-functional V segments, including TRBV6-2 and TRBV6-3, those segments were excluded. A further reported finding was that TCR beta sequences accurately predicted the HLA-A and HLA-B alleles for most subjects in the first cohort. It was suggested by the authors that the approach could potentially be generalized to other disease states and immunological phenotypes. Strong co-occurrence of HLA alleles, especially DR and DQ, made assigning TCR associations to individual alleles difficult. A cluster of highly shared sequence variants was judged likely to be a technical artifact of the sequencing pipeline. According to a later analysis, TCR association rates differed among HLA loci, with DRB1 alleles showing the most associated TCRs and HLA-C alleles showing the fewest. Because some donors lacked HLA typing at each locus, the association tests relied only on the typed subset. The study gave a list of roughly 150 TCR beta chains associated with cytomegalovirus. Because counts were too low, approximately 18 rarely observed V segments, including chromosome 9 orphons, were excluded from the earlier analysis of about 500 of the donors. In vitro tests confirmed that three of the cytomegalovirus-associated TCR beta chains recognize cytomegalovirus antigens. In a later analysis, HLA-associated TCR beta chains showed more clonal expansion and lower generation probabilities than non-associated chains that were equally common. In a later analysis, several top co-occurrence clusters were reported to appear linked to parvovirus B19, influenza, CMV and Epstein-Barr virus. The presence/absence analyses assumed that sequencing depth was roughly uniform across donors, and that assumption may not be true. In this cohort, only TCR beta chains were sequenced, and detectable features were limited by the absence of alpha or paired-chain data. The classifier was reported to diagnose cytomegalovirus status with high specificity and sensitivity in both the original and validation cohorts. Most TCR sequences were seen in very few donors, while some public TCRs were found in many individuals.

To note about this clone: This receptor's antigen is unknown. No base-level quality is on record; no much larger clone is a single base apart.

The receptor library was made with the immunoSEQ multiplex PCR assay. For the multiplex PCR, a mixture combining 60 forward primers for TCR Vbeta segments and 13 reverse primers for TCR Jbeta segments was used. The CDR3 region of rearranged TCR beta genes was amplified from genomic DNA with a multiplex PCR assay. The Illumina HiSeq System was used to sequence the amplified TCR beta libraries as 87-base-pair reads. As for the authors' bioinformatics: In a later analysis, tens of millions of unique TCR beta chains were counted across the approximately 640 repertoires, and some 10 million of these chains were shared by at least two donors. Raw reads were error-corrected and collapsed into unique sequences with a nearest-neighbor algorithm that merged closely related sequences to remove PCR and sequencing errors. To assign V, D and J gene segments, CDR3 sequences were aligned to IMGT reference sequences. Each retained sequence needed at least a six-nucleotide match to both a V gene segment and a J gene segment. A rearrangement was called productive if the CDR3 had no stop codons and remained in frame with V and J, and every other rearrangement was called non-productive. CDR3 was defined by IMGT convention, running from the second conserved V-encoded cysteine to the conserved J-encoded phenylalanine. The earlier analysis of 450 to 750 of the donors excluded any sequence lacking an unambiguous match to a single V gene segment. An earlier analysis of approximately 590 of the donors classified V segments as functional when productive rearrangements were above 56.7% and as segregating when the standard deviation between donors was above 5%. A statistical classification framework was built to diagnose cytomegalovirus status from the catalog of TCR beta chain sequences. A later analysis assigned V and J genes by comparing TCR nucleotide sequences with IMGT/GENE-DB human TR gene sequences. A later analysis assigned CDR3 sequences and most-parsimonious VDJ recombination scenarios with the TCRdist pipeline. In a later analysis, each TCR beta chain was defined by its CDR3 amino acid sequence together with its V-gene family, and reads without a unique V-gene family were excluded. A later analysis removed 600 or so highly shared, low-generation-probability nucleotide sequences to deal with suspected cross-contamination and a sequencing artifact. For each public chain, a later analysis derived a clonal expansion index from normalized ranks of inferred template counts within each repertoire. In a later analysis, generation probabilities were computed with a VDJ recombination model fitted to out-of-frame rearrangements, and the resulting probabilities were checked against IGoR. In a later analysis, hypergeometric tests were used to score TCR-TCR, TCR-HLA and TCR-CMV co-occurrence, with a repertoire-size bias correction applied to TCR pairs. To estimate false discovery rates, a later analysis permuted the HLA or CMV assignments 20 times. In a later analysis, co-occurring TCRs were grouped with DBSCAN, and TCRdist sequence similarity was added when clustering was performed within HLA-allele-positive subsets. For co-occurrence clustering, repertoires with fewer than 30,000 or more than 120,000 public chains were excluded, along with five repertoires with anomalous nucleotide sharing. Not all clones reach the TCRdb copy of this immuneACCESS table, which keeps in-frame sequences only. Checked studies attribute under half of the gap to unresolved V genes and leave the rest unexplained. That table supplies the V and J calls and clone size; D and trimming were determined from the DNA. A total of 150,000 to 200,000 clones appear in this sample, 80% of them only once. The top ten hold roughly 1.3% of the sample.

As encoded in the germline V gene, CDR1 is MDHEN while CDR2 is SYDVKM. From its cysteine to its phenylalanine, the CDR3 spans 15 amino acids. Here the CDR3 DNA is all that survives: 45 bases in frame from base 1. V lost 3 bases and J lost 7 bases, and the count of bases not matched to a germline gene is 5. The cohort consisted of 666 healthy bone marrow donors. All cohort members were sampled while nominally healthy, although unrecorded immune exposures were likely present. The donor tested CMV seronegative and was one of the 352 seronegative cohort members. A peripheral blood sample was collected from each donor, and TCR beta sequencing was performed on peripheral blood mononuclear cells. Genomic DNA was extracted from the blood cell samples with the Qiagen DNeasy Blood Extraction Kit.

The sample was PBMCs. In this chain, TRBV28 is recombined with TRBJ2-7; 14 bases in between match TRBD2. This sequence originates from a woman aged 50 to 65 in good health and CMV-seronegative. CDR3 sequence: CASSFRGLAGDEQYF. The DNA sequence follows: TGTGCCAGCAGTTTCAGGGGACTAGCGGGGGATGAGCAGTACTTC.